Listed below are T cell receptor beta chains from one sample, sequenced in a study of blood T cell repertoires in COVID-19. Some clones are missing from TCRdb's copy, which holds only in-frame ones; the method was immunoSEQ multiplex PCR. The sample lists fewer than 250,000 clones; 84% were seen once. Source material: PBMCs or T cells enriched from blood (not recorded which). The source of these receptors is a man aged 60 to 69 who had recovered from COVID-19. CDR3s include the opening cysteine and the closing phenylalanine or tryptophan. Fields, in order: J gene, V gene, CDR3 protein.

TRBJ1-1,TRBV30,CASHRREIHPEAFF
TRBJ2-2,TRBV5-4,CASSLSGGLTGELFF
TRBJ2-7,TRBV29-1,CSVVFIRTGSYEQYF
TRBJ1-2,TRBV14,CASSQPGQSNYGYTF
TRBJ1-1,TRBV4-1,CASSSDRGPNTEAFF
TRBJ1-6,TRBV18,CASSPETGRSPLHF
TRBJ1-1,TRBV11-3,CASSSTANTEAFF
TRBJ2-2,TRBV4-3,CASSQDAGPSTGELFF
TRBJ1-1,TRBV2,CASSETTGWNTEAFF
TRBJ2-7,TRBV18,CASSQTETYEQYF